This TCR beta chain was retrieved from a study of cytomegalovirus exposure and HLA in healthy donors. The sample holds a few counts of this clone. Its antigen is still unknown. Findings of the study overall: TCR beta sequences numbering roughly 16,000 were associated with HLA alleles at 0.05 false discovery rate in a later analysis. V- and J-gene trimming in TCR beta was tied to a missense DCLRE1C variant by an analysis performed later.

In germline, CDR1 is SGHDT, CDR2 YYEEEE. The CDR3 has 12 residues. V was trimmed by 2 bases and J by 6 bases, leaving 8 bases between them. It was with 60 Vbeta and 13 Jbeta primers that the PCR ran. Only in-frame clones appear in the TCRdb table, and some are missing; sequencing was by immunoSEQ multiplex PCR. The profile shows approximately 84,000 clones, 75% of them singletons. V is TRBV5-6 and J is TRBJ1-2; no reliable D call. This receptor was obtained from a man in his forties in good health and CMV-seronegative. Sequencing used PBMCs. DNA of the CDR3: TGTGCCAGCAGCTTTGGAGGGAATGGCTACACCTTC. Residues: CASSFGGNGYTF.